These T cell receptor beta chains were read from a single sample in a study of blood T cell repertoires in COVID-19. Libraries were prepared by immunoSEQ multiplex PCR; TCRdb keeps only in-frame clonotypes and omits some of them. The table includes roughly 230,000 clones, roughly 83% detected once. The sample was peripheral blood. These receptors all stem from a woman between 50 and 59 years old with acute or convalescent COVID-19. CDR3s include the opening cysteine and the closing phenylalanine or tryptophan. The D gene is left open where the match is weak. Clone size is given for some rows only: seen once, a few or many times, or a class if the clone is expanded.

j_call: TRBJ2-2
clone_size: -
v_call: TRBV11-2
d_call: TRBD1
cdr3_nt: TGTGCCAGCAGCTTAGTGGGGACAGGGAGGAACACCGGGGAGCTGTTTTTT
cdr3_aa: CASSLVGTGRNTGELFF

j_call: TRBJ1-3
clone_size: -
v_call: TRBV11-2
d_call: -
cdr3_nt: TGTGCCAGCAGAACCCCTGCCACAGGGAAAGGAAACACCATATATTTT
cdr3_aa: CASRTPATGKGNTIYF

j_call: TRBJ2-3
clone_size: -
v_call: TRBV5-1
d_call: TRBD2
cdr3_nt: TGCGCCAGCAGCTTGGCGCTAGCGGGAGGGTCTGATACGCAGTATTTT
cdr3_aa: CASSLALAGGSDTQYF

j_call: TRBJ1-1
clone_size: -
v_call: TRBV6-5
d_call: -
cdr3_nt: TGTGCCAGCAATCAGGGGTACACTGAAGCTTTCTTT
cdr3_aa: CASNQGYTEAFF

j_call: TRBJ1-1
clone_size: -
v_call: TRBV7-8
d_call: -
cdr3_nt: TGTGCCAGCAGACTTTACGGGGGGCAACAGAACACTGAAGCTTTCTTT
cdr3_aa: CASRLYGGQQNTEAFF

j_call: TRBJ1-1
clone_size: -
v_call: TRBV2
d_call: -
cdr3_nt: TGTGCCACACACGGGGTAATGAACACTGAAGCTTTCTTT
cdr3_aa: CATHGVMNTEAFF

j_call: TRBJ2-7
clone_size: -
v_call: TRBV28
d_call: TRBD2
cdr3_nt: TGTGCCAGCAGACGTCTAGCGGGAGTGGGGTACGAGCAGTACTTC
cdr3_aa: CASRRLAGVGYEQYF

j_call: TRBJ1-3
clone_size: -
v_call: TRBV10-3
d_call: TRBD1
cdr3_nt: TGTGCCATCAGTTCAGACAGGGGGGGAGGAAACACCATATATTTT
cdr3_aa: CAISSDRGGGNTIYF

j_call: TRBJ2-1
clone_size: -
v_call: TRBV4-2
d_call: TRBD2
cdr3_nt: TGTGCCAGCAGCCACAATCTAGCGGGGGGGCCCGGCTCCTACAATGAGCAGTTCTTC
cdr3_aa: CASSHNLAGGPGSYNEQFF

j_call: TRBJ2-5
clone_size: -
v_call: TRBV7-7
d_call: -
cdr3_nt: TGTGCCAGCAGCTTATTACAGCAAGAGACCCAGTACTTC
cdr3_aa: CASSLLQQETQYF

j_call: TRBJ2-1
clone_size: -
v_call: TRBV19
d_call: -
cdr3_nt: TGTGCCAGTAGTATCGGGTACAATGAGCAGTTCTTC
cdr3_aa: CASSIGYNEQFF

j_call: TRBJ2-1
clone_size: -
v_call: TRBV19
d_call: TRBD2
cdr3_nt: TGTGCCAGTAGTACCCCGGGACTAGATAACAATGAGCAGTTCTTC
cdr3_aa: CASSTPGLDNNEQFF

j_call: TRBJ2-7
clone_size: -
v_call: TRBV6-6
d_call: TRBD1
cdr3_nt: TGTGCCAGCAGTTACTCGGGACAGGGGTTCTACGAGCAGTACTTC
cdr3_aa: CASSYSGQGFYEQYF

j_call: TRBJ1-6
clone_size: -
v_call: TRBV19
d_call: TRBD1
cdr3_nt: TGTGCCAGTAGCCTTACCGCACCGTCCTCCGGGACAGGGGCTTCACCCCTCCACTTT
cdr3_aa: CASSLTAPSSGTGASPLHF

j_call: TRBJ2-2
clone_size: -
v_call: TRBV18
d_call: -
cdr3_nt: TGTGCCAGCTCACCTGGAGGTTCGAACACCGGGGAGCTGTTTTTT
cdr3_aa: CASSPGGSNTGELFF

j_call: TRBJ1-1
clone_size: -
v_call: TRBV5-1
d_call: -
cdr3_nt: TGCGCCAGCAGCACTACAATGTGGGGGCCTGAAGCTTTCTTT
cdr3_aa: CASSTTMWGPEAFF

j_call: TRBJ2-1
clone_size: -
v_call: TRBV3-1/TRBV3-2
d_call: TRBD2
cdr3_nt: TGTGCCAGCAGCCCACTGTTGGGACTAGCGGGGGGGAATGAGCAGTTCTTC
cdr3_aa: CASSPLLGLAGGNEQFF

j_call: TRBJ1-5
clone_size: -
v_call: TRBV19
d_call: TRBD1
cdr3_nt: TGTGCCAGTAGTCTCGGGACAGGGGACAATCAGCCCCAGCATTTT
cdr3_aa: CASSLGTGDNQPQHF

j_call: TRBJ1-4
clone_size: -
v_call: TRBV5-1
d_call: TRBD1
cdr3_nt: TGCGCCAGCAGCTTAACGGGACAGGGGAATGAAAAACTGTTTTTT
cdr3_aa: CASSLTGQGNEKLFF

j_call: TRBJ2-1
clone_size: once
v_call: TRBV11-2
d_call: TRBD1
cdr3_nt: TGTGCCAGCAGCTTAGAACAGGGGGCATGGAATGAGCAGTTCTTC
cdr3_aa: CASSLEQGAWNEQFF

j_call: TRBJ2-2
clone_size: -
v_call: TRBV12-3/TRBV12-4
d_call: -
cdr3_nt: TGTGCCAGCAGTTTGGCGGGGTCCGGGGAGCTGTTTTTT
cdr3_aa: CASSLAGSGELFF

j_call: TRBJ2-3
clone_size: many
v_call: TRBV27
d_call: TRBD1
cdr3_nt: TGTGCCAGCAGTGACAGGGAATTCGCAGATACGCAGTATTTT
cdr3_aa: CASSDREFADTQYF

j_call: TRBJ1-1
clone_size: -
v_call: TRBV9
d_call: -
cdr3_nt: TGTGCCAGCAGCGTAGTGCAGGGTAGCACTGAAGCTTTCTTT
cdr3_aa: CASSVVQGSTEAFF

j_call: TRBJ2-1
clone_size: -
v_call: TRBV5-8
d_call: -
cdr3_nt: TGTGCCAGCAGCCCTGGGTGGACTCCGCTAGAGCAGTTCTTC
cdr3_aa: CASSPGWTPLEQFF

j_call: TRBJ1-2
clone_size: -
v_call: TRBV27
d_call: TRBD1
cdr3_nt: TGTGCCAGCAGTTTCCAGGGGGCGCGCGGCTACACCTTC
cdr3_aa: CASSFQGARGYTF

j_call: TRBJ2-1
clone_size: -
v_call: TRBV5-1
d_call: TRBD1
cdr3_nt: TGCGCCAGCACATTTACAGGGGGCCCCAATGAGCAGTTCTTC
cdr3_aa: CASTFTGGPNEQFF

j_call: TRBJ1-1
clone_size: -
v_call: TRBV25-1
d_call: -
cdr3_nt: TGTGCCAGCAGGGCGGTGGGAGGTAGAGCTTTCTTT
cdr3_aa: CASRAVGGRAFF

j_call: TRBJ1-1
clone_size: -
v_call: TRBV11-2
d_call: -
cdr3_nt: TGTGCCAGCAGCTCGGACAGAAACACTGAAGCTTTCTTT
cdr3_aa: CASSSDRNTEAFF

j_call: TRBJ2-1
clone_size: -
v_call: TRBV4-1
d_call: -
cdr3_nt: TGCGCCAGCAGCCAATTGCCACTAGCAATAAATGAGCAGTTCTTC
cdr3_aa: CASSQLPLAINEQFF

j_call: TRBJ1-5
clone_size: -
v_call: TRBV23-1
d_call: -
cdr3_nt: TGCGCCAGCAGTCAAAAACTTCGCCTCAGGAGCAATCAGCCCCAGCATTTT
cdr3_aa: CASSQKLRLRSNQPQHF

j_call: TRBJ1-2
clone_size: -
v_call: TRBV12-3/TRBV12-4
d_call: -
cdr3_nt: TGTGCCAGCAGCCCCGACGGGGTGAATGGCTACACCTTC
cdr3_aa: CASSPDGVNGYTF

j_call: TRBJ2-2
clone_size: -
v_call: TRBV7-8
d_call: -
cdr3_nt: TGTGCCAGCAGCTTAGCGCTCGGAGGAACCGGGGAGCTGTTTTTT
cdr3_aa: CASSLALGGTGELFF

j_call: TRBJ2-7
clone_size: -
v_call: TRBV21-1
d_call: -
cdr3_nt: TGTGCCAGCAGCAAAGCTGAAGGCGGACTGGCGGGAGGGCTGGAATGTATTGGCGAGCAGTACTTC
cdr3_aa: CASSKAEGGLAGGLECIGEQYF

j_call: TRBJ2-1
clone_size: -
v_call: TRBV30
d_call: TRBD1
cdr3_nt: TGTGCCTCCAGAGCGGGGACAGGGGGCAACAATGAGCAGTTCTTC
cdr3_aa: CASRAGTGGNNEQFF

j_call: TRBJ2-3
clone_size: once
v_call: TRBV19
d_call: -
cdr3_nt: TGTGCCAGTAGTACCAGGGGGGCAGATACGCAGTATTTT
cdr3_aa: CASSTRGADTQYF

j_call: TRBJ2-4
clone_size: once
v_call: TRBV30
d_call: TRBD1
cdr3_nt: TGTGCCTGGACCCTGACAGGGGAAAGAAACATTCAGTACTTC
cdr3_aa: CAWTLTGERNIQYF

j_call: TRBJ2-1
clone_size: few
v_call: TRBV27
d_call: TRBD1
cdr3_nt: TGTGCCAGCTCCGACAGGGGAGACGACAATGAGCAGTTCTTC
cdr3_aa: CASSDRGDDNEQFF

j_call: TRBJ2-7
clone_size: -
v_call: TRBV19
d_call: TRBD1
cdr3_nt: TGTGCCAGTGGACAGGGGACCTACGAGCAGTACTTC
cdr3_aa: CASGQGTYEQYF

j_call: TRBJ2-3
clone_size: -
v_call: TRBV2
d_call: TRBD2
cdr3_nt: TGTGCCAGCAGCCCCGCGGGGGGCTTTAGAGATACGCAGTATTTT
cdr3_aa: CASSPAGGFRDTQYF

j_call: TRBJ2-7
clone_size: -
v_call: TRBV6-1
d_call: TRBD2
cdr3_nt: TGTGCCAGCAGTGAAGCGGGGCTAGCGGCCTACGAGCAGTACTTC
cdr3_aa: CASSEAGLAAYEQYF

j_call: TRBJ2-1
clone_size: -
v_call: TRBV6-4
d_call: TRBD1
cdr3_nt: TGTGCCAGCAGTTATGGGACAGGGTTGCTCAATGAGCAGTTCTTC
cdr3_aa: CASSYGTGLLNEQFF

j_call: TRBJ1-5
clone_size: -
v_call: TRBV10-3
d_call: TRBD1
cdr3_nt: TGTGCCATCAGTGACCCTGACAGGGGTACTCAGCCCCAGCATTTT
cdr3_aa: CAISDPDRGTQPQHF

j_call: TRBJ2-7
clone_size: few
v_call: TRBV4-3
d_call: TRBD2
cdr3_nt: TGCGCCAGCAGCCAGGGGACTAGCGGGGATTGCGAGCAGTACTTC
cdr3_aa: CASSQGTSGDCEQYF

j_call: TRBJ2-7
clone_size: -
v_call: TRBV19
d_call: TRBD1
cdr3_nt: TGTGCCAGTAGTATCTTTCCGGGACAGGGCTACGAGCAGTACTTC
cdr3_aa: CASSIFPGQGYEQYF

j_call: TRBJ2-1
clone_size: -
v_call: TRBV7-2
d_call: TRBD2
cdr3_nt: TGTGCCAGCAGCTTGTTAGCGGGGGGCAATGAGCAGTTCTTC
cdr3_aa: CASSLLAGGNEQFF

j_call: TRBJ1-6
clone_size: few
v_call: TRBV28
d_call: TRBD1
cdr3_nt: TGTGCCAGCAGTTTATGGGACAGGGCTTCACCCCTCCACTTT
cdr3_aa: CASSLWDRASPLHF

j_call: TRBJ2-7
clone_size: -
v_call: TRBV28
d_call: TRBD2
cdr3_nt: TGTGCCAGCAGGGCGGGAGGGCCCTACGAGCAGTACTTC
cdr3_aa: CASRAGGPYEQYF

j_call: TRBJ2-1
clone_size: -
v_call: TRBV10-3
d_call: TRBD2
cdr3_nt: TGTGCCATCAGTCTATCTAGCGGGAGCAATGAGCAGTTCTTC
cdr3_aa: CAISLSSGSNEQFF

j_call: TRBJ2-3
clone_size: -
v_call: TRBV28
d_call: -
cdr3_nt: TGTGCCAGCCTTAACAGGGGCACAGATACGCAGTATTTT
cdr3_aa: CASLNRGTDTQYF

j_call: TRBJ2-7
clone_size: -
v_call: TRBV4-1
d_call: -
cdr3_nt: TGCGCCAGCAGTTTGGCCGGGACACCCGTTTACGAGCAGTACTTC
cdr3_aa: CASSLAGTPVYEQYF

j_call: TRBJ2-3
clone_size: -
v_call: TRBV12-5
d_call: -
cdr3_nt: TGTGCTAGTGGGTCTAACACAGATACGCAGTATTTT
cdr3_aa: CASGSNTDTQYF

j_call: TRBJ1-1
clone_size: few
v_call: TRBV19
d_call: TRBD1
cdr3_nt: TGTGCCAGTAGTATAACAGGGGCAGGCACTGAAGCTTTCTTT
cdr3_aa: CASSITGAGTEAFF

j_call: TRBJ2-1
clone_size: -
v_call: TRBV19
d_call: -
cdr3_nt: TGTGCCAGTAGTATCGGAGGTGGCGGCTACAATGAGCAGTTCTTC
cdr3_aa: CASSIGGGGYNEQFF

j_call: TRBJ2-3
clone_size: -
v_call: TRBV6-4
d_call: TRBD1
cdr3_nt: TGTGCCAGCGGGACAGGGCAGGTAGATACGCAGTATTTT
cdr3_aa: CASGTGQVDTQYF